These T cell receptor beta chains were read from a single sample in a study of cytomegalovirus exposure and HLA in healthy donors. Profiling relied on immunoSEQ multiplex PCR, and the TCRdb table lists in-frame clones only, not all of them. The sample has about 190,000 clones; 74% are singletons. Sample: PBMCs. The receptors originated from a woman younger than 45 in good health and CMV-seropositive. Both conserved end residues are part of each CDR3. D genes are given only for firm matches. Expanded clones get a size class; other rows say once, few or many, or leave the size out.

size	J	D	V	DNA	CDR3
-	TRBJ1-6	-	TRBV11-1	TGTGCCAGCAGCCGTAAGAGCTCCTATAATTCACCCCTCCACTTT	CASSRKSSYNSPLHF
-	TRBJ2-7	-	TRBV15	TGTGCCACCAGCACCGGGAGGCAGGGGAACGAGCAGTACTTC	CATSTGRQGNEQYF
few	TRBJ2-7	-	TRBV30	TGTGCCTGGAGTGTTTTGCGGTCAAGATCCTACGAGCAGTACTTC	CAWSVLRSRSYEQYF
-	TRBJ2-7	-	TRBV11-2	TGTGCCAGCAGCGTAACCCAGGGCAGGGGAACCTACGAGCAGTACTTC	CASSVTQGRGTYEQYF
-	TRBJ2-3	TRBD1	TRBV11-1	TGTGCCAGCAGTGCGCCGGGGACAGGAGGGGCAGATACGCAGTATTTT	CASSAPGTGGADTQYF
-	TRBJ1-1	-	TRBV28	TGTGCCAGCAGCTTGGGGGGGTGGGACACTGAAGCTTTCTTT	CASSLGGWDTEAFF
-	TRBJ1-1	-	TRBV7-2	TGTGCCAGCAGCTTAATTGAGGGACACCCGACGACTGAAGCTTTCTTT	CASSLIEGHPTTEAFF
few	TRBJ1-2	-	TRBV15	TGTGCCACCAGCAGAGACCTCGCGGGCTACACCTTC	CATSRDLAGYTF
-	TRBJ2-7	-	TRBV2	TGTGCCAGCAGTGCAGTCGTCAGGGGATACGAGCAGTACTTC	CASSAVVRGYEQYF
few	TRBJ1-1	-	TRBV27	TGTGCCAGCAGTTTACAGGGGAACACTGAAGCTTTCTTT	CASSLQGNTEAFF
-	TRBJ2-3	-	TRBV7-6	TGTGCCAGCAGCTCCGGACTCCTTCTGAAAGATACGCAGTATTTT	CASSSGLLLKDTQYF
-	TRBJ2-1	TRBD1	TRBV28	TGTGCCAGCGGTTCGACAGGGGCGTATTTCGGTGAGCAGTTCTTC	CASGSTGAYFGEQFF
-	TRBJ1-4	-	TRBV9	TGTGCCAGCAGCGGGACAGAAGCGGCTGCAAAACTGTTTTTT	CASSGTEAAAKLFF
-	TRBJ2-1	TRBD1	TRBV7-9	TGTGCCAGCAGGGGACAGGGGGCGGGTGAGCAGTTCTTC	CASRGQGAGEQFF
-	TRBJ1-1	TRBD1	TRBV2	TGTGCCAGCAGAGAAACAGGGGGACGGGATGAAGCTTTCTTT	CASRETGGRDEAFF
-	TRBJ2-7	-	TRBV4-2	TGTGCCAGCAGCCAAGATAGCTTCGCGGGATCCTACGAGCAGTACTTC	CASSQDSFAGSYEQYF
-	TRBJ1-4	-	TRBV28	TGTGCCACCTTCGGGACACCTGAAAAACTGTTTTTT	CATFGTPEKLFF
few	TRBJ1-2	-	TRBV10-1	TGCGCCAGCAGTGAGAAGTCAGGGGCCTATGGCTACACCTTC	CASSEKSGAYGYTF
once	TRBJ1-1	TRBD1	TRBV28	TGTGCCAGCAGTTTAGCCTTCGGGACAGGGCTTAACACTGAAGCTTTCTTT	CASSLAFGTGLNTEAFF
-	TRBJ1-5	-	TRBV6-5	TGTGCCAGCAACCCTCGGACACCTAATCAGCCCCAGCATTTT	CASNPRTPNQPQHF
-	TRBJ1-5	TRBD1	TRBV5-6	TGTGCCAGCAGCCTGGGACAGGGCTTCAATCAGCCCCAGCATTTT	CASSLGQGFNQPQHF
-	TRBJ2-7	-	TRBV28	TGTGCCAGCAGAACCCCGCAGGCCTACTCCTACGAGCAGTACTTC	CASRTPQAYSYEQYF
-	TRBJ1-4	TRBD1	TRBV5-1	TGCGCCAGCAGCTTGGCTTTAGGACAGGGGGGGAATGAAAAACTGTTTTTT	CASSLALGQGGNEKLFF
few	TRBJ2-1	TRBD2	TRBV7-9	TGTGCCAGCAGCTTACTAGCGGGTGAGCAGTTCTTC	CASSLLAGEQFF
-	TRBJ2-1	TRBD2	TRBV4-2	TGTGCCAGCAGCCAAGATGAGGCGGGAGAAGCATACAATGAGCAGTTCTTC	CASSQDEAGEAYNEQFF
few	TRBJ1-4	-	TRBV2	TGTGCCACCAACGGACAGAAAAATGAAAAACTGTTTTTT	CATNGQKNEKLFF
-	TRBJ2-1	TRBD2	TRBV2	TGTGCCAGCAGTCTGCTAGCGGGTATGAATGAGCAGTTCTTC	CASSLLAGMNEQFF
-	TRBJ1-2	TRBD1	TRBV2	TGTGCCAGCAGTGATAGAGTGGCAGGGGGATCCTATGGCTACACCTTC	CASSDRVAGGSYGYTF
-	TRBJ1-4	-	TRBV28	TGTGCCAGCAGGGGGAGACCCCAAAATGAAAAACTGTTTTTT	CASRGRPQNEKLFF
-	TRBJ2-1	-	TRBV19	TGTGCCAGTAGTCCCGACTGGGATGAGCAGTTCTTC	CASSPDWDEQFF
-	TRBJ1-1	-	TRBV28	TGTGCCAGCAGTAAGACGGGGAACACTGAAGCTTTCTTT	CASSKTGNTEAFF
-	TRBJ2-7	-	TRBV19	TGTGCCAGTAGTACTAACGACGGGAGCTCCTACGAGCAGTACTTC	CASSTNDGSSYEQYF
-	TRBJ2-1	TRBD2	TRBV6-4	TGTGCCGGTACTAGCGGGGTTTCGGTTGAGCAGTTCTTC	CAGTSGVSVEQFF
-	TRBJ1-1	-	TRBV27	TGTGCCAGCAGTTTATCTAGAGTCCATTACACTGAAGCTTTCTTT	CASSLSRVHYTEAFF
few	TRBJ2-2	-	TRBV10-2	TGCGCCAGCGAAGGGAGCGGGCATAACACCGGGGAGCTGTTTTTT	CASEGSGHNTGELFF
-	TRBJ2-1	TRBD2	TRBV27	TGTGCCAGCAGTTCCCCAATAGCGGGAGTATCTGGCAATGAGCAGTTCTTC	CASSSPIAGVSGNEQFF
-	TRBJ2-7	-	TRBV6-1	TGTGCCAGCAGTGAAGCCAGGTTGAACTCTTACGAGCAGTACTTC	CASSEARLNSYEQYF
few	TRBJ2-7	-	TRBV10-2	TGCGCCAGCAGTTCGGCCTACGAGCAGTACTTC	CASSSAYEQYF
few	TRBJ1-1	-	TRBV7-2	TGTGCCAGCAGCTTATCGGTGAACACTGAAGCTTTCTTT	CASSLSVNTEAFF
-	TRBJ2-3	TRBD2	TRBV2	TGTGCCATTCAGACTAGCGGGAGGGCCTTAGATACGCAGTATTTT	CAIQTSGRALDTQYF
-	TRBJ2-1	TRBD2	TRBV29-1	TGCAGCGTGGCGGGAGCTGAGCAGTTCTTC	CSVAGAEQFF
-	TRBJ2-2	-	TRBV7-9	TGTGCCAGCAGCTTATCGGGGGAGCTGTTTTTT	CASSLSGELFF
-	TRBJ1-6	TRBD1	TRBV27	TGTGCCAGCAGGGCCTGGACAGGCAATAATTCACCCCTCCACTTT	CASRAWTGNNSPLHF
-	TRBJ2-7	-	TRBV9	TGTGCCAGCAGCGTAGGCTTGCAGGGATACGAGCAGTACTTC	CASSVGLQGYEQYF
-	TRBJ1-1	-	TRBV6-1	TGTGCCAGCAGTCCCCGGGGGGGGTTGAACACTGAAGCTTTCTTT	CASSPRGGLNTEAFF
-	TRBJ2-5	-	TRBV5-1	TGCGCCAGCAGCGATAGGACTACGCTAGAGACCCAGTACTTC	CASSDRTTLETQYF
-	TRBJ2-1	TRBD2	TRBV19	TGTGCCAGTAGTATCCTCGTGACTAGCGGGATTAGCTCCTACAATGAGCAGTTCTTC	CASSILVTSGISSYNEQFF
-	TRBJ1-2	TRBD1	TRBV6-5	TGTGCCACCCTGGACAGGAACTATGGCTACACCTTC	CATLDRNYGYTF
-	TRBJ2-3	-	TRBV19	TGTGCCAGTAGTATAGATCCTCGGCGGGAGAGTGGGGGCAGGCTCAGTACGCAGTATTTT	CASSIDPRRESGGRLSTQYF
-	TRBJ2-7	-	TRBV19	TGTGCCAGTAGTATTGGCGGAAGCTCCCGGGAGCAGTACTTC	CASSIGGSSREQYF
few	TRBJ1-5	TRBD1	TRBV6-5	TGTGCCAGCAGCCGACAGGGCTTCAGCAATCAGCCCCAGCATTTT	CASSRQGFSNQPQHF
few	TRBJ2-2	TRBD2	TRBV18	TGTGCCAGCTCACCAACCAGCGGGAGGTCGGGCACCGGGGAGCTGTTTTTT	CASSPTSGRSGTGELFF
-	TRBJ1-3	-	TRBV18	TGTGCCAGCTCACCACTGTCAACAGGGAGTGGAAACACCATATATTTT	CASSPLSTGSGNTIYF
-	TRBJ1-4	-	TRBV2	TGTGCCAGCAACCTCGGACACCTCCTAGAAAAACTGTTTTTT	CASNLGHLLEKLFF
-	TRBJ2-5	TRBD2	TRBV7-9	TGTGCCAGCACGGGACTAGCAGAACAAGAGACCCAGTACTTC	CASTGLAEQETQYF
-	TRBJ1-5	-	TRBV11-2	TGTGCCAGCAGCTTCCTAGGAGGCAATCAGCCCCAGCATTTT	CASSFLGGNQPQHF
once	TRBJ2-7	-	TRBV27	TGTGCCAGCTCCGGGTGGTACCACTTC	CASSGWYHF